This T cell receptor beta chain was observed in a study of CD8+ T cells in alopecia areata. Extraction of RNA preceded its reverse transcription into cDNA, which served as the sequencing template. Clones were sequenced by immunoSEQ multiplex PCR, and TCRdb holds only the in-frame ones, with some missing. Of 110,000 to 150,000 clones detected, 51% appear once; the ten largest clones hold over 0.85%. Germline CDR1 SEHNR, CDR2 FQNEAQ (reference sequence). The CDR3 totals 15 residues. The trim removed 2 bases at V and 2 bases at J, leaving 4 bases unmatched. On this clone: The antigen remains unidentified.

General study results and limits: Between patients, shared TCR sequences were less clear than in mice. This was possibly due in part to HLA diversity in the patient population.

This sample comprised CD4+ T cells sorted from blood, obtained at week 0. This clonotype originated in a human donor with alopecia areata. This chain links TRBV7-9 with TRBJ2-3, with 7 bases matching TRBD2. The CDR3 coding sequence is TGTGCCAGCAGCTTATCAGCGGGAAACACAGATACGCAGTATTTT. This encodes CASSLSAGNTDTQYF.